The source of this TCR beta chain is a study of blood T cell repertoires in COVID-19 (dated by TCRdb to between 2020 and 2021). For the wider study: Collaborator samples came from the United States, Italy and Spain and covered acute and convalescent phases of COVID-19. The prospective study material was composed of cDNA or gDNA derived from T cells, B-cell-depleted T cells, or PBMCs. The dataset comprised deeply sampled blood TCRbeta repertoires from subjects exposed to, actively infected with, or recovered from COVID-19. The repertoires were released in a freely available public database meant as a resource for research on the immune response to SARS-CoV-2. Samples came from the ongoing ImmuneRACE study (first 160 participants) plus 1,254 subjects from 6 global collaborators. Nearly every sample came with metadata listing a de-identified subject ID, COVID-19 status, age in years and sex. Where available, HLA class I and class II types were taken from metadata supplied by the sample provider and were not determined by assay-based typing.

One collaborating source in Seattle enrolled patients during active infection and followed them longitudinally through the course of disease. Collaborating institutions collected whole blood in K2EDTA tubes following their own protocols. For TCRbeta analysis, collaborators shipped samples as frozen whole blood, isolated PBMCs, or DNA extracted from either of those sample types. The junction shows trimming of 4 bases on V and 2 bases on J, plus 11 bases between the germline ends. From the cysteine through the phenylalanine, the CDR3 covers 14 amino acids. The entry retains the CDR3 DNA only, 42 bases that are in frame from base 1. For CDR1 and CDR2, the germline V gene (reference sequence) lists LNHNV and YYDKDF. The immunoSEQ Assay, a bias-controlled multiplex PCR, was used to amplify TCRbeta CDR3 regions from genomic DNA. As for how the authors treated the data: The number of nucleated cells in each sample was estimated by amplification of reference gene primers within the assay. Sequence reads were collapsed and filtered to measure the absolute abundance of every unique TCRbeta CDR3 rearrangement. For each sample, productive Simpson clonality was calculated as the square root of Simpson's diversity index over productive rearrangements. Drawn from immuneACCESS, this table holds only the in-frame rearrangements with V and J called that TCRdb kept. Clones are partly lost; checked studies trace under half to an unresolved V gene and leave the rest unexplained. That table furnishes V, J and clone size, whereas the DNA furnished D and trimming. The sample data list around 210,000 clones, and approximately 85% of these were observed just once. The ten most abundant clones make up roughly 5% of the sample.

What the authors observed across the whole study: Clinical and demographic metadata were provided uncurated, with the amount varying by source and participant.

Concerning this clone: The clone's antigen remains unknown. Base quality data are lacking; no much larger clone is found one base away.

The origin of this receptor is a man in his forties or fifties with COVID-19, enrolled during active disease. Sample: peripheral blood. The chain is encoded by TRBV15 joined to TRBJ1-1; a tentative D match to TRBD1 spans 6 bases. The CDR3 amino acid sequence is: CATSTQDRNTEAFF. The nucleotide sequence is given as TGTGCCACCAGCACCCAGGACAGAAACACTGAAGCTTTCTTT.